This T cell receptor (beta chain) was sequenced during a study of T cell clones after liver transplantation. Method: immunoSEQ multiplex PCR; TCRdb's copy keeps in-frame clones and lacks some. This table holds 50,000 to 60,000 clones, 70% to 75% found once. Germline V gene sequence: CDR1 MDHEN, CDR2 SYDVKM. The CDR3 consists of 17 residues. Trimming cost V 7 bases and J 0 bases; bases outside gene matches: 8. This chain links TRBV28 with TRBJ1-6, with 8 bases identical to TRBD1. This TCR derives from a human patient who received a liver transplant. Some T cells may originate from the graft donor. Sequenced material: CD4+ T cells from blood, taken at the 22-month timepoint. Written as DNA, the CDR3 is TGTGCCAGCATCCGGGACAGGAGAAACTCCTATAATTCACCCCTCCACTTT. Translation: CASIRDRRNSYNSPLHF.